This T cell receptor beta chain was obtained from a study of blood T cells in healthy people across ages. Points from the study as a whole: A conclusive naive versus antigen-experienced comparison was prevented by the unsorted PBMCs. Estimated diversity that came from one million T cells was considered an underestimate.

Germline CDR1 is SGHVS and CDR2 is FQNEAQ. V lost 5 bases to trimming and J lost 6 bases, with 10 bases between them. This CDR3 region has 12 residues. A second about 6 to 12 cycle PCR used barcoded and J-beta primers. TCRdb fed the 5' RACE reads into MiXCR, producing one record per CDR3 protein. The data show around 1,000,000 distinct CDR3 sequences, less than 25% seen once. A remark on this clonotype: Its antigen is still unknown.

The sample was also reused in another study, on T cells of mothers and their children. This second study says: Donors comprised three healthy Caucasian mothers plus their six children. Related mother-child pairs showed slightly, non-significantly higher overlap than unrelated pairs.

The receptor's source is a girl aged 2-9 years in good health. Sequencing used blood. The chain couples TRBV7-8 to TRBJ1-1; D gene uncertain. CDR3 sequence: CASSGLLPEAFF. The CDR3 nucleotides are TGTGCCAGCAGCGGACTCTTACCTGAAGCTTTCTTT.